This T cell receptor beta chain was recovered during a study of shared clonotypes between healthy human individuals. This CDR3 contains 12 residues. The V gene lost 7 bases and the J gene lost 5 bases, with 11 bases spanning the gap. Per the germline V gene, CDR1 is WNHNN and CDR2 is SYGVQD (reference sequence). Assay used: immunoSEQ multiplex PCR; TCRdb lists only in-frame clones, some missing. The repertoire has more than 1,200,000 clones, around 98.5% of them found once; the top ten carry 0.36%. The sequenced material came from naive CD4+ T cells sorted from blood. Documented subset: CD45RA+ positively selected. The TCR comes from a man in his thirties or forties in good health. This chain joins TRBV10-1 and TRBJ1-2; D is ambiguous. The CDR3 reads CASKAGVYGYTF. The DNA of the CDR3 is TGCGCCAGCAAAGCAGGAGTGTATGGCTACACCTTC.